This T cell receptor (beta chain) was sequenced during a study of T cells in Graves' hyperthyroidism and ophthalmopathy. For the diagnoses, clinical symptoms, serum thyroxine and TRAb, thyroid ultrasound and orbital computed tomography were used. The table lists this clonotype with many counts. V was shortened by 5 bases and J by 5 bases, with 16 bases between the two germline ends. CDR3 length equals 15 residues. CDR1 is SGHNT, CDR2 YENEEA, per germline. TCR beta CDR3 sequences were amplified from RNA transcripts. HTBI primers were employed in a first-round RT-PCR of the TCR CDR3. MiXCR, applied by TCRdb to the multiplex PCR reads, yields one record per CDR3 protein. The table has hundreds of thousands of distinct CDR3 sequences, about 20% seen once; the top ten hold 40% to 50%.

This clonotype originated in a man in his forties or fifties with Graves' ophthalmopathy. The rearrangement links TRBV11-3 to TRBJ2-1, with D perhaps matching TRBD2 (6 bases). Sample: blood. The CDR3 region has the DNA TGTGCCAGCAGCGCGCGGGGAATGGGAAACAATGAGCAGTTCTTC. Translated, it gives CASSARGMGNNEQFF. Together with reference TRBV11-3 and TRBJ2-1, the CDR3 gives the full variable domain: EAGVVQSPRYKIIEKKQPVAFWCNPISGHNTLYWYLQNLGQGPELLIRYENEEAVDDSQLPKDRFSAERLKGVDSTLKIQPAELGDSAVYLCASSARGMGNNEQFFGPGTRLTVL.